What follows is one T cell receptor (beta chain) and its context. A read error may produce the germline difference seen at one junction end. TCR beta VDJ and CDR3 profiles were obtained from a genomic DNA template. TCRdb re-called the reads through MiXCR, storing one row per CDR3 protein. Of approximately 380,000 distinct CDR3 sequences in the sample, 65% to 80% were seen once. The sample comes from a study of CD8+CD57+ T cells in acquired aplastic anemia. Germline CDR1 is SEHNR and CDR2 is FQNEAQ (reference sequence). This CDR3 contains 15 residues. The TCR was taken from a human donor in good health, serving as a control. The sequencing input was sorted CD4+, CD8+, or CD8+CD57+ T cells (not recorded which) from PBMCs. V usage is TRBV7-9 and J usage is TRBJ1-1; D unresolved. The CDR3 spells CASSTLDRVYTEGFF. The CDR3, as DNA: TGTGCCAGTAGTACCTTGGACCGGGTCTACACTGAAGGTTTCTTT.